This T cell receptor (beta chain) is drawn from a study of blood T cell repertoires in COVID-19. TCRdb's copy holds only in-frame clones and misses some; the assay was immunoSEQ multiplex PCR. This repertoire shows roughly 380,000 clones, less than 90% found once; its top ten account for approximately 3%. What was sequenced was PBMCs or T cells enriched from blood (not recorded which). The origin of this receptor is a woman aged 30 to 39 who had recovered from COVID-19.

The CDR3 region has the DNA TGTGCCACCAGTGATTTGGGCGGGAGGACCTCCAATGAGCAGTTCTTC. Protein sequence: CATSDLGGRTSNEQFF. The rearrangement uses TRBV24-1 and TRBJ2-1; 8 bases are shared with TRBD2. This CDR3 comprises 16 residues. Germline-derived CDR1 and CDR2 are KGHDR and SFDVKD. J lost 6 bases, V lost 0 bases, and 6 bases had no gene match.